This TCR beta chain derives from a study of blood T cell repertoires in COVID-19. Trimming took 0 bases from V and 3 from J, leaving 9 bases between them. This CDR3 comprises 14 residues. The germline gives CDR1 SGHNT, CDR2 YYREEE (reference sequence). The table came from immunoSEQ multiplex PCR; TCRdb's copy has only in-frame clones and leaves some out. The table lists about 140,000 clones, 70% to 90% of them singletons. This rearrangement joins TRBV5-4 to TRBJ2-5; no clear D gene. The receptor was derived from a woman in her sixties with acute or convalescent COVID-19. The sequenced sample consisted of peripheral blood. As DNA, the CDR3 is TGTGCCAGCAGCTTGGAGTACAGTAAAGAGACCCAGTACTTC. It is translated as CASSLEYSKETQYF.